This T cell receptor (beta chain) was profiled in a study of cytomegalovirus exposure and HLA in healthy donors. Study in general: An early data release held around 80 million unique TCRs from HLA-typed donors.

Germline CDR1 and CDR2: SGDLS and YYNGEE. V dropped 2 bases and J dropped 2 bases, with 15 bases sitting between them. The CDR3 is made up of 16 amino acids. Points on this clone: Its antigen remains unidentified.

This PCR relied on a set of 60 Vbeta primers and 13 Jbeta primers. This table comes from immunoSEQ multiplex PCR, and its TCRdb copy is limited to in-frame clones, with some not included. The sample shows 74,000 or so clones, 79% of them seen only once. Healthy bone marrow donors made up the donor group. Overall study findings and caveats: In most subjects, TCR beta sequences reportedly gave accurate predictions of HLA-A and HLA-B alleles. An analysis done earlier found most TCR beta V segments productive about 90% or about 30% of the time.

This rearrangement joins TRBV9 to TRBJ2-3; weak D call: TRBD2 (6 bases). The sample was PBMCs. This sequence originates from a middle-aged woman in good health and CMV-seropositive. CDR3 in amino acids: CASSVSVGGDTDTQYF. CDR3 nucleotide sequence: TGTGCCAGCAGCGTCTCAGTCGGCGGGGACACAGATACGCAGTATTTT. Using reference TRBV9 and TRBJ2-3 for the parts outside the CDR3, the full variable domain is DSGVTQTPKHLITATGQRVTLRCSPRSGDLSVYWYQQSLDQGLQFLIQYYNGEERAKGNILERFSAQQFPDLHSELNLSSLELGDSALYFCASSVSVGGDTDTQYFGPGTRLTVL.